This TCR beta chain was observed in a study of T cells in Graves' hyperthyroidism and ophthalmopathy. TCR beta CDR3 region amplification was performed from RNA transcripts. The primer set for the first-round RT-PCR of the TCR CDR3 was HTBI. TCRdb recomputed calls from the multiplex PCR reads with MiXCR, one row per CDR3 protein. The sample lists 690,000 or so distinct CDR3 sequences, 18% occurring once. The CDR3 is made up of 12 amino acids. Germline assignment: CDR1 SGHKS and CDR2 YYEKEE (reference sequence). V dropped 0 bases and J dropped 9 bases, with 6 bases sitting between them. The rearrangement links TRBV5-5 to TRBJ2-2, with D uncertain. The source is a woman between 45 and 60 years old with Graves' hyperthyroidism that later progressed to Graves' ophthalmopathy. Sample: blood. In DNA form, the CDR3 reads TGTGCCAGCAGCTTGGCGGCGAGGGAGCTGTTTTTT. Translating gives CASSLAARELFF.